A selection of T cell receptor beta chains follows, all from one sample in a study of technical replicates of blood from four donors. Assay used: immunoSEQ multiplex PCR; TCRdb lists only in-frame clones, some missing. The sample has 91,000 or so clones, 95% seen once. Sequencing was performed on T cells isolated from PBMCs. The source is a human donor in good health. Both conserved end residues are part of each CDR3.

CDR3aa: CASSPRTQGSAGNTIYF
j_gene: TRBJ1-3
v_gene: TRBV4-2

CDR3aa: CASSGRGGPYEQYF
j_gene: TRBJ2-7
v_gene: TRBV2

CDR3aa: CASSGLAGYNEQFF
j_gene: TRBJ2-1
v_gene: TRBV9

CDR3aa: CASSFTAQNTEAFF
j_gene: TRBJ1-1
v_gene: TRBV7-9

CDR3aa: CASSTPWDTATNEKLFF
j_gene: TRBJ1-4
v_gene: TRBV19

CDR3aa: CASSAGIRQPQHF
j_gene: TRBJ1-5
v_gene: TRBV6-1

CDR3aa: CASSLGGQETGYGYTF
j_gene: TRBJ1-2
v_gene: TRBV7-2

CDR3aa: CASSLATGRETQYF
j_gene: TRBJ2-5
v_gene: TRBV27

CDR3aa: CASRTGTGGGETQYF
j_gene: TRBJ2-5
v_gene: TRBV6-1

CDR3aa: CASSIDMVRTDQETQYF
j_gene: TRBJ2-5
v_gene: TRBV19

CDR3aa: CASSFGWVGTNEKLFF
j_gene: TRBJ1-4
v_gene: TRBV5-1

CDR3aa: CASARTGIYEQFF
j_gene: TRBJ2-1
v_gene: TRBV6-1

CDR3aa: CASSIDRGSFYNEQFF
j_gene: TRBJ2-1
v_gene: TRBV19

CDR3aa: CASPRGQVGNENTEAFF
j_gene: TRBJ1-1
v_gene: TRBV5-1

CDR3aa: CASSMEPDSSYEQYF
j_gene: TRBJ2-7
v_gene: TRBV27

CDR3aa: CASRRDRGPNEQYF
j_gene: TRBJ2-7
v_gene: TRBV6-6

CDR3aa: CASSLGARADGYTF
j_gene: TRBJ1-2
v_gene: TRBV5-1

CDR3aa: CASSYDSSTDTQYF
j_gene: TRBJ2-3
v_gene: TRBV6-5

CDR3aa: CASSPRDRVTGELFF
j_gene: TRBJ2-2
v_gene: TRBV5-1

CDR3aa: CASRRRRGGTEQYF
j_gene: TRBJ2-7
v_gene: TRBV28

CDR3aa: CASSEGTGGPQQYF
j_gene: TRBJ2-7
v_gene: TRBV9

CDR3aa: CSVGLPNTGELFF
j_gene: TRBJ2-2
v_gene: TRBV29-1

CDR3aa: CASSPTRGSSYEQYF
j_gene: TRBJ2-7
v_gene: TRBV14

CDR3aa: CASSFLRDNNEQFF
j_gene: TRBJ2-1
v_gene: TRBV11-3

CDR3aa: CASSATGTSGNEQYF
j_gene: TRBJ2-7
v_gene: TRBV7-2

CDR3aa: CASSLKRTGLAANTGELFF
j_gene: TRBJ2-2
v_gene: TRBV7-9

CDR3aa: CASSRTRGRTDTQYF
j_gene: TRBJ2-3
v_gene: TRBV18

CDR3aa: CASSPPHRVAYEQYF
j_gene: TRBJ2-7
v_gene: TRBV18

CDR3aa: CASSLRGIYGYTF
j_gene: TRBJ1-2
v_gene: TRBV6-1

CDR3aa: CASSVAPSGGVQETQYF
j_gene: TRBJ2-5
v_gene: TRBV9